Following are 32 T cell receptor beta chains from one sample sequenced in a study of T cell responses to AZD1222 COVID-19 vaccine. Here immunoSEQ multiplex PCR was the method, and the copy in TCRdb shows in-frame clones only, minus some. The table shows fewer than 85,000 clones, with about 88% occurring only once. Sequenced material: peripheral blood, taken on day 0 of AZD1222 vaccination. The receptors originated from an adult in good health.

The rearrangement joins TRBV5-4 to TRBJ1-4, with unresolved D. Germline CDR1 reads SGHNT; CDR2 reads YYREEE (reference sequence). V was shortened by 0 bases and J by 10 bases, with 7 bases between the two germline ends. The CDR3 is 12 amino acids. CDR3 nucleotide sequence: TGTGCCAGCAGCTTGGATAGGACAAAACTGTTTTTT. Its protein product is CASSLDRTKLFF.

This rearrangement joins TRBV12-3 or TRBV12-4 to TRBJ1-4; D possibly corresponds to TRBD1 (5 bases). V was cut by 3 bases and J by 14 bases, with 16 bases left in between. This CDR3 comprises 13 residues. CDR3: CASSFSQGGVLFF. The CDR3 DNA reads TGTGCCAGCAGTTTTTCCCAGGGAGGGGTGCTGTTTTTT.

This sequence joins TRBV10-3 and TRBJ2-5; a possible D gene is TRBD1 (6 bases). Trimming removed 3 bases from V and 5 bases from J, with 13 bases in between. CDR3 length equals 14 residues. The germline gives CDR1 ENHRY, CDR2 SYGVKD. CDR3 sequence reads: CAISEPGAQETQYF. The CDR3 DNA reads TGTGCCATCAGTGAACCAGGGGCCCAGGAGACCCAGTACTTC.

The CDR3 sequence: CASSQAVTEAFF. CDR3 in DNA: TGTGCCAGCAGCCAAGCCGTGACTGAAGCTTTCTTT. J is TRBJ1-1 and V is TRBV4-2; D is uncertain. The V end lost 1 base, the J end lost 5 bases, and 5 bases lay between the germline ends. This CDR3 spans 12 amino acids. Germline CDR1 reads LGHNA; CDR2 reads YNFKEQ.

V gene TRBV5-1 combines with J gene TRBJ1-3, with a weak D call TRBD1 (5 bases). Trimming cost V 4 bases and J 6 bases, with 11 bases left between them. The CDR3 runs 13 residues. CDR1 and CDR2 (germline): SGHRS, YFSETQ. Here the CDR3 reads CASSLLGENTIYF. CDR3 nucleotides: TGCGCCAGCAGCCTTCTAGGGGAAAACACCATATATTTT.

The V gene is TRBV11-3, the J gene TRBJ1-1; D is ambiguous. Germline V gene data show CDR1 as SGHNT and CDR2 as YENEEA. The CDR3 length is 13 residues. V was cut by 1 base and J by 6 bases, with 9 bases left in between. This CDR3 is CASSLGGPAEAFF. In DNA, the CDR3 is TGTGCCAGCAGCTTAGGTGGGCCAGCTGAAGCTTTCTTT.

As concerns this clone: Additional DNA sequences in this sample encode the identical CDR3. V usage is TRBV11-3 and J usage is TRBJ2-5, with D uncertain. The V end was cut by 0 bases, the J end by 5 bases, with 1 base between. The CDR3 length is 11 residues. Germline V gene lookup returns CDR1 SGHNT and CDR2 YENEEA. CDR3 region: CASSLEETQYF. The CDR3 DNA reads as TGTGCCAGCAGCTTAGAGGAGACCCAGTACTTC.

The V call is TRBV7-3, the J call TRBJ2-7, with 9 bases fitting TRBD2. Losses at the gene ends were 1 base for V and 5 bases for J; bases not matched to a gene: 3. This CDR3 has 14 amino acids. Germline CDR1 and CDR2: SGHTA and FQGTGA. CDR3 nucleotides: TGTGCCAGCAGCTTAAAGAAGCGGGGGGACGAGCAGTACTTC. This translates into CASSLKKRGDEQYF.

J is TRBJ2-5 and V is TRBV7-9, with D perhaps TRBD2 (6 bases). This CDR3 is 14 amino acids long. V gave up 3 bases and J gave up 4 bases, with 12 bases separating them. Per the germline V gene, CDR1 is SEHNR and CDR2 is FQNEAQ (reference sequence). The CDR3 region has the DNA TGTGCCAGCAGCTTCATGAGGGGAGGAGAGACCCAGTACTTC. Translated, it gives CASSFMRGGETQYF.

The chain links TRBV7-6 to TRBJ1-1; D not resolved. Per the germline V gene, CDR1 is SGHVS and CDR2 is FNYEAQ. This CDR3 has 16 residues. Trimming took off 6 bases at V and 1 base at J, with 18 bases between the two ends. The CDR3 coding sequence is TGTGCCAGCAGAAAAAGGCGGGGATCGGCGAACACTGAAGCTTTCTTT. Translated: CASRKRRGSANTEAFF.

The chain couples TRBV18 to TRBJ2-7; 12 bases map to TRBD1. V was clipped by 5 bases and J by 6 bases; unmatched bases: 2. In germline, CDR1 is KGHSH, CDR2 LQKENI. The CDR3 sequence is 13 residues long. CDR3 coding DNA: TGTGCCAGCTCATCGGGACAGGGGGCCGAGCAGTACTTC. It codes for CASSSGQGAEQYF.

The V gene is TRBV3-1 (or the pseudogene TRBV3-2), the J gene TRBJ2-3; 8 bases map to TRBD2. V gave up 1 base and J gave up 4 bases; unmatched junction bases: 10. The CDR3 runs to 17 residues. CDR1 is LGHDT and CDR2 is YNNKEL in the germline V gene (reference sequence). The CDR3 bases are TGTGCCAGCAGCCAAGCCCCTAAGCGGGGGATCTCAGATACGCAGTATTTT. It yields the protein CASSQAPKRGISDTQYF.

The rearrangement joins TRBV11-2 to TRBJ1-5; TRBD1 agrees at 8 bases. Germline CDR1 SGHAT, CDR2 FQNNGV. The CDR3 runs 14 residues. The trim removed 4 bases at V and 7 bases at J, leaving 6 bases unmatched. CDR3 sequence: CASSSGTGNQPQHF. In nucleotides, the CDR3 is TGTGCCAGCAGCTCCGGGACAGGAAACCAGCCCCAGCATTTT.

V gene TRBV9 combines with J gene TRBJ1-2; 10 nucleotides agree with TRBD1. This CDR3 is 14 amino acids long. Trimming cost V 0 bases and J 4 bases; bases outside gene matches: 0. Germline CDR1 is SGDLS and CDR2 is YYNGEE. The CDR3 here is CASSVGQGAYGYTF. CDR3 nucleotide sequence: TGTGCCAGCAGCGTAGGACAGGGGGCCTATGGCTACACCTTC.

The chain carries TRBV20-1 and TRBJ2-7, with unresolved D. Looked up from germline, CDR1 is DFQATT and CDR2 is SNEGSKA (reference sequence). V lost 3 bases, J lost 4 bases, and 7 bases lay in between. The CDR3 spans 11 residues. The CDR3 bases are TGCAGTGCTAGTTTGGGATACGAGCAGTACTTC. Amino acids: CSASLGYEQYF.

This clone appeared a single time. The CDR3: CASSFDDTQYF. The CDR3 DNA reads TGTGCCAGCAGCTTTGATGATACGCAGTATTTT. The chain employs TRBV11-2 and TRBJ2-3; no clear D gene. Trimming stripped 3 bases from V and 6 bases from J, with 4 bases between. In germline, CDR1 is SGHAT, CDR2 FQNNGV. This CDR3 comprises 11 residues.

CDR3 bases: TGTGCCAGCAGCTCCCGCTCCAGTGAGCCCCAGCATTTT. It yields the protein CASSSRSSEPQHF. The rearrangement uses TRBV7-3 and TRBJ1-5; D call uncertain. Trimming stripped 4 bases from V and 8 bases from J, with 12 bases between. The CDR3 spans 13 residues. In germline, CDR1 is SGHTA, CDR2 FQGTGA.

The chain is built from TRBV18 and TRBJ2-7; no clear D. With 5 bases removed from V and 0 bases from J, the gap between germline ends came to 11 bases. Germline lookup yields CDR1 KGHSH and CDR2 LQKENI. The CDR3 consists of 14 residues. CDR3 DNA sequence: TGTGCCAGCTCAAAGGACCGCTTCTCCTACGAGCAGTACTTC. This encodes CASSKDRFSYEQYF. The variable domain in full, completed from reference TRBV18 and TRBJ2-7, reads NAGVMQNPRHLVRRRGQEARLRCSPMKGHSHVYWYRQLPEEGLKFMVYLQKENIIDESGMPKERFSAEFPKEGPSILRIQQVVRGDSAAYFCASSKDRFSYEQYFGPGTRLTVT.

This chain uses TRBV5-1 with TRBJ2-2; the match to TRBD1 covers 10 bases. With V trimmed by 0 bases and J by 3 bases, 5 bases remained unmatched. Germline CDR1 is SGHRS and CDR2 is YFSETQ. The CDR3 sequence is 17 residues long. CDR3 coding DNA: TGCGCCAGCAGCTTGGGAGGGACAGGGGATCACACCGGGGAGCTGTTTTTT. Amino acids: CASSLGGTGDHTGELFF.

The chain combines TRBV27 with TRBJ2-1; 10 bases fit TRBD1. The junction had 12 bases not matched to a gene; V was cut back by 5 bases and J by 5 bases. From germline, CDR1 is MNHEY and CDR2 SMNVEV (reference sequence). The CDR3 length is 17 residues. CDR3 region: CASSPMSGTGVNNEQFF. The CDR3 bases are TGTGCCAGCAGTCCAATGAGTGGGACAGGGGTAAACAATGAGCAGTTCTTC.

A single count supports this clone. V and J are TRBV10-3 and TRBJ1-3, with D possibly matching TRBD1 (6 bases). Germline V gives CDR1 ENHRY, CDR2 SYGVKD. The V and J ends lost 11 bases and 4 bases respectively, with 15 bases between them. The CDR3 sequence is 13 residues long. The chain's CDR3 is CAARGVSGNTIYF. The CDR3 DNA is TGTGCCGCGAGGGGGGTATCAGGAAACACCATATATTTT.

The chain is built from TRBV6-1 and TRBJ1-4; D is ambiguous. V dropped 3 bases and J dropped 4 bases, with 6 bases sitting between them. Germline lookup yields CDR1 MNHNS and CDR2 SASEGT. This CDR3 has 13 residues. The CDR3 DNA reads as TGTGCCAGCAGTGATCTCCTTAATGAAAAACTGTTTTTT. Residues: CASSDLLNEKLFF.

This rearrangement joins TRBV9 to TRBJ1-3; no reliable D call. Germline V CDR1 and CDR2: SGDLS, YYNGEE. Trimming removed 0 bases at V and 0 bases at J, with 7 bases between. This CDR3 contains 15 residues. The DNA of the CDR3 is TGTGCCAGCAGCGTAGGGGCACTCTCTGGAAACACCATATATTTT. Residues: CASSVGALSGNTIYF.

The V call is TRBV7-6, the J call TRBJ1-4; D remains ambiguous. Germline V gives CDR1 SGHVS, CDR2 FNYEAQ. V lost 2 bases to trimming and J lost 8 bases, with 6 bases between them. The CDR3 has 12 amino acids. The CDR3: CASSLWAEKLFF. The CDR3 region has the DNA TGTGCCAGCAGCTTATGGGCCGAAAAACTGTTTTTT.

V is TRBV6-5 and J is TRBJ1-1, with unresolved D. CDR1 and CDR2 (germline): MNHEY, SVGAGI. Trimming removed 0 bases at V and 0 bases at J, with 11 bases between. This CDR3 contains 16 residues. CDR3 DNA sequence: TGTGCCAGCAGTTACTCGTCGTCACCTGTGAACACTGAAGCTTTCTTT. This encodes CASSYSSSPVNTEAFF.

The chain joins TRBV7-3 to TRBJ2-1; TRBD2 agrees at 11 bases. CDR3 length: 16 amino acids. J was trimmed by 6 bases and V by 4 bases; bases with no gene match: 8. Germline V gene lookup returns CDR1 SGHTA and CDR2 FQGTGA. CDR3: CASSSAGTSGLNEQFF. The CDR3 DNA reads TGTGCCAGCAGCTCCGCCGGGACTAGCGGTCTCAATGAGCAGTTCTTC.

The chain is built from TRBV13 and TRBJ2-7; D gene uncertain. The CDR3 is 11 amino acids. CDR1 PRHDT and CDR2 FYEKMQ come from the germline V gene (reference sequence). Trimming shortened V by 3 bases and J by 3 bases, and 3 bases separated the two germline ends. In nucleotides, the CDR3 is TGTGCCAGCAGCTTTGGCTACGAGCAGTACTTC. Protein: CASSFGYEQYF.

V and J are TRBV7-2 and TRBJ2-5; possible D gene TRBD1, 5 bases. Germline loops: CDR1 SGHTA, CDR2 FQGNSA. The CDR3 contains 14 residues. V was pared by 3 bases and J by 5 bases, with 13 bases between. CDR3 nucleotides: TGTGCCAGCAGCTTTCAAAGGGGCCAGGAGACCCAGTACTTC. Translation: CASSFQRGQETQYF.

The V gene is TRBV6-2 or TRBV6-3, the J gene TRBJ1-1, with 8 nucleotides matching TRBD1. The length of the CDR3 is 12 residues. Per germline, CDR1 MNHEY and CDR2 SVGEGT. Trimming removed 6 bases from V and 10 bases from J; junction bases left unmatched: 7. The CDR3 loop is CASSHGQGLAFF. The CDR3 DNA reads TGTGCCAGCAGCCACGGACAGGGCCTAGCTTTCTTT.

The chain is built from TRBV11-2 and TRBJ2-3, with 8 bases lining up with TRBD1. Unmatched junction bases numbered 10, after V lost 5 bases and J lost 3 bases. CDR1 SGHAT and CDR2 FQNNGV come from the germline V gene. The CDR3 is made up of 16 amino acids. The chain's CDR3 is CASSPRWDRSTDTQYF. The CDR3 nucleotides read TGTGCCAGCAGCCCACGGTGGGACAGGTCGACAGATACGCAGTATTTT.

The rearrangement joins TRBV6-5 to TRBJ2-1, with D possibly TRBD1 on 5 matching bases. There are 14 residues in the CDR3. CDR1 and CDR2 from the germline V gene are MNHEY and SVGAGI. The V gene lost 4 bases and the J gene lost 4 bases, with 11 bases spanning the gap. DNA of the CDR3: TGTGCCAGCAGTTCTGGAGACAGATACAATGAGCAGTTCTTC. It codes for CASSSGDRYNEQFF.

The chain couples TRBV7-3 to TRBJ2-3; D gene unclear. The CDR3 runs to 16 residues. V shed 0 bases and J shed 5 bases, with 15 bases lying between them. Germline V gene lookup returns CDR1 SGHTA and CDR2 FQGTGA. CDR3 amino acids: CASSLTVVGVGDTQYF. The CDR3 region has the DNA TGTGCCAGCAGCTTAACCGTTGTTGGTGTCGGAGATACGCAGTATTTT. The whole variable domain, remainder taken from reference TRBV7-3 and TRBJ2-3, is GAGVSQTPSNKVTEKGKYVELRCDPISGHTALYWYRQSLGQGPEFLIYFQGTGAADDSGLPNDRFFAVRPEGSVSTLKIQRTERGDSAVYLCASSLTVVGVGDTQYFGPGTRLTVL.